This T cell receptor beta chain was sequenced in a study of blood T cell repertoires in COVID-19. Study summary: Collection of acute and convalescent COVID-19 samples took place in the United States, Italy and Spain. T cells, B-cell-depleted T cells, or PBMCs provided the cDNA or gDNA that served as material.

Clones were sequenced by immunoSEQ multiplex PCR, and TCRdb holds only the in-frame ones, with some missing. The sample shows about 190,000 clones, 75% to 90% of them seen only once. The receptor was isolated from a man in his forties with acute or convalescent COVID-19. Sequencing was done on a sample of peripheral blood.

CDR3 residues: CAWSLRGGWGEKLFF. DNA for the CDR3: TGTGCCTGGAGCCTTAGAGGGGGCTGGGGTGAAAAACTGTTTTTT. This sequence joins TRBV30 and TRBJ1-4, with 7 bases aligning to TRBD1. The ends lost 3 bases at V and 7 bases at J; junction bases unmatched: 11. The CDR3 is made up of 15 amino acids. The germline V gene has CDR1 GTSNPN and CDR2 SVGIG (reference sequence).